One TCR beta chain is described in this entry. No antigen is known for it. This sample was taken from a study of cytomegalovirus exposure and HLA in healthy donors. Donors were nominally healthy when sampled, though unrecorded immune exposures were likely. The CDR3 covers 14 residues. Germline CDR1 is SEHNR and CDR2 is FQNEAQ (reference sequence). Germline trimming cut 5 bases from V and 9 bases from J; bases unmatched to any gene: 10. The PCR was carried out with 60 Vbeta primers and 13 Jbeta primers. Method: immunoSEQ multiplex PCR; TCRdb's copy keeps in-frame clones and lacks some. The repertoire holds some 87,000 clones, around 80% seen once, with about 2.9% in the top ten. General study results and limits: As a later analysis showed, several of the most significant clusters appeared to be linked to common viral pathogens. Later work showed greater clonal expansion in HLA-associated TCR beta chains than in equally common others. Presence/absence results assume similar sequencing depth per donor, which may not hold.

V gene TRBV7-9 combines with J gene TRBJ1-1; 9 bases fit TRBD1. The sample consisted of PBMCs. The sequence was collected from a man aged 25 to 45 in good health and CMV-seronegative. CDR3 DNA: TGTGCCAGCAGCGCTCGGACAGGGGACGAGAAAGCTTTCTTT. Its protein is CASSARTGDEKAFF.